The present TCR beta chain was sequenced within a study of blood T cells in healthy people across ages. Then a second PCR, running roughly 7 to 11 cycles, was carried out with a sample-barcoded 5' primer and a J-beta primer mix. From the 5' RACE reads, TCRdb called clonotypes with MiXCR, one entry per CDR3 protein. The profile shows approximately 800,000 distinct CDR3 sequences, around 62% of them singletons. This clonotype appeared a few times. The V segment lost 1 base and the J segment 5 bases; nucleotides outside the gene matches: 3. The CDR3 runs 15 residues. Germline CDR1 is SGHTA and CDR2 is FQGNSA.

This receptor was identified in a man aged 25-40 years in good health. The V call is TRBV7-2, the J call TRBJ2-7, with 12 positions matching TRBD2. Sequences were obtained from blood. The CDR3 bases are TGTGCCAGCAGCTTAGGACTAGCGGGGGTGGACGAGCAGTACTTC. Translation gives CASSLGLAGVDEQYF.